This T cell receptor (beta chain) was obtained from a study of blood T cell repertoires in COVID-19. Looking at the study overall: Sites in the United States, Italy and Spain provided acute and convalescent COVID-19 samples. T cells, B-cell-depleted T cells, or PBMCs supplied cDNA or gDNA.

The table came from immunoSEQ multiplex PCR; TCRdb's copy has only in-frame clones and leaves some out. The table lists more than 80,000 clones, roughly 72% of them singletons. Many counts were recorded for this clone. The sequence was collected from a woman in her sixties or seventies in a cohort sampled during active or convalescent COVID-19. The sample comprised peripheral blood.

CDR3 residues: CASSSDTNYEQYF. CDR3 sequence (DNA): TGTGCCAGCAGCTCCGACACAAACTACGAGCAGTACTTC. The rearrangement uses TRBV5-6 and TRBJ2-7; D remains unclear. Deletions cut 3 bases from V and 3 bases from J, with 10 bases between. This CDR3 is 13 amino acids long. CDR1 SGHDT and CDR2 YYEEEE come from the germline V gene.